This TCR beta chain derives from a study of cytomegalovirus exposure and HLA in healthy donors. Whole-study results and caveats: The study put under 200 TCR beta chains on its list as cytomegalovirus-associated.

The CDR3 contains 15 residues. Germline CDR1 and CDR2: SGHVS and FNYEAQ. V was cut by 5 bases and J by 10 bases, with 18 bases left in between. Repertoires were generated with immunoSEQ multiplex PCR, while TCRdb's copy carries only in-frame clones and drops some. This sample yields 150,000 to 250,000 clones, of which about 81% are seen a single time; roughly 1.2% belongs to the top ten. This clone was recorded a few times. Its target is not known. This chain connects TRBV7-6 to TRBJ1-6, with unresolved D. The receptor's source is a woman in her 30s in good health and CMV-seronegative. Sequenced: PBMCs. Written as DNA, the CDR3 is TGTGCCAGCAGCGACCTAGGCGCCAGCTCATCACCCCTCCACTTT. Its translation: CASSDLGASSSPLHF.